Following are 28 T cell receptor beta chains from one sample sequenced in a study of cytomegalovirus exposure and HLA in healthy donors. This PCR relied on a set of 60 Vbeta primers and 13 Jbeta primers. Libraries were prepared by immunoSEQ multiplex PCR; TCRdb keeps only in-frame clonotypes and omits some of them. Of 150,000 to 200,000 clones detected, roughly 85% appear once; the ten largest clones hold approximately 2.4%. Specimen: PBMCs. These receptor sequences come from a woman in her forties or fifties in good health and CMV-seronegative.

To note about this clone: This specimen includes other DNA sequences encoding the same CDR3. The V gene is TRBV5-1, the J gene TRBJ2-7; 10 nucleotides line up with TRBD2. Germline V gene lookup returns CDR1 SGHRS and CDR2 YFSETQ. J gave up 2 bases and V 0 bases, and 2 bases lay outside the gene matches. There are 15 residues in the CDR3. As DNA, the CDR3 is TGCGCCAGCAGCTTGGGCCTAGCGGGAGCCTACGAGCAGTACTTC. It translates to CASSLGLAGAYEQYF.

The chain employs TRBV5-1 and TRBJ2-1; 10 bases fit TRBD2. This CDR3 is 18 amino acids long. Trimming cost V 2 bases and J 0 bases; bases outside gene matches: 8. Looked up from germline, CDR1 is SGHRS and CDR2 is YFSETQ. CDR3 residues: CASSFLPTSGYSYNEQFF. The CDR3 DNA reads as TGCGCCAGCAGCTTCCTCCCGACTAGCGGGTACTCCTACAATGAGCAGTTCTTC.

The chain recombines TRBV11-1 with TRBJ2-2; 9 bases are a match to TRBD2. The CDR3 runs 18 residues. Per the germline V gene, CDR1 is SGHAT and CDR2 is FQDESV (reference sequence). With V trimmed by 3 bases and J by 0 bases, 8 bases remained unmatched. In nucleotides, the CDR3 is TGTGCCAGCAGCTTGTATCTAGCGGGATCCGCGAACACCGGGGAGCTGTTTTTT. Translated, it gives CASSLYLAGSANTGELFF.

This chain uses TRBV5-4 with TRBJ2-5; 12 bases align to TRBD1. J lost 5 bases, V lost 4 bases, and 6 bases had no gene match. The CDR3 has 15 residues. Germline-derived CDR1 and CDR2 are SGHNT and YYREEE (reference sequence). CDR3 region: CASSAGQGAWETQYF. The CDR3 nucleotides are TGTGCCAGCAGCGCGGGACAGGGGGCCTGGGAGACCCAGTACTTC. Drawing the rest from reference TRBV5-4 and TRBJ2-5, the complete variable domain is ETGVTQSPTHLIKTRGQQVTLRCSSQSGHNTVSWYQQALGQGPQFIFQYYREEENGRGNFPPRFSGLQFPNYSSELNVNALELDDSALYLCASSAGQGAWETQYFGPGTRLLVL.

Comments on this clone: The same CDR3 can be traced to other DNA sequences in this sample. V usage is TRBV11-3 and J usage is TRBJ2-1, with D perhaps matching TRBD2 (5 bases). V was shortened by 5 bases and J by 1 base, with 9 bases between the two germline ends. The CDR3 is made up of 14 amino acids. Germline values: CDR1 SGHNT, CDR2 YENEEA. In nucleotides, the CDR3 is TGTGCCAGCAGCCCCCCGGGGTCCTACAATGAGCAGTTCTTC. It translates to CASSPPGSYNEQFF.

The table lists this clone with a count of one. This chain links TRBV6-1 with TRBJ1-2, with D hard to call. Trimming cost V 2 bases and J 8 bases, with 15 bases left between them. The germline gives CDR1 MNHNS, CDR2 SASEGT. This CDR3 comprises 14 residues. CDR3 amino acids: CASSESRGIGGYTF. The CDR3 DNA reads TGTGCCAGCAGTGAATCTCGAGGAATTGGGGGCTACACCTTC.

The CDR3 nucleotides read TGTGCCAGCAGTTTTGGCGGACAGGGGTATATGACACCCCTCCACTTT. This sequence encodes CASSFGGQGYMTPLHF. V gene TRBV6-6 combines with J gene TRBJ1-6, with 9 bases that match TRBD1. The CDR3 is 16 residues long. CDR1 and CDR2 (germline): MNHNY, SVGAGI (reference sequence). Trimming took 4 bases from V and 11 from J; bases not matched to a gene: 12.

The genes are TRBV13 and TRBJ2-2; tentatively, D is TRBD2 (7 bases). The CDR3 has 15 residues. Trimming took 2 bases from V and 6 from J, leaving 13 bases between them. The V gene's germline CDR1 is PRHDT and CDR2 FYEKMQ (reference sequence). CDR3: CASSLWGGNAGELFF. For the CDR3, the DNA is TGTGCCAGCAGCTTATGGGGGGGCAACGCCGGGGAGCTGTTTTTT.

The chain joins TRBV28 to TRBJ2-7; 9 bases line up with TRBD2. With 4 bases clipped from V and 3 bases from J, the junction kept 13 bases outside the gene matches. The CDR3 totals 17 residues. Germline CDR1 MDHEN, CDR2 SYDVKM. DNA for the CDR3: TGTGCCAGCAGTTCTCCCCTGGCGGGAGGGACCCTCTACGAGCAGTACTTC. This encodes CASSSPLAGGTLYEQYF.

The chain couples TRBV7-8 to TRBJ2-5, with D possibly TRBD2 on 6 matching bases. Trimming removed 2 bases at V and 5 bases at J, with 21 bases between. Germline CDR1 and CDR2: SGHVS and FQNEAQ. The CDR3 spans 17 residues. The CDR3 region has the DNA TGTGCCAGCAGCTTATTGAGCGGCCTTACCCGGGGGGAGACCCAGTACTTC. Encoded protein: CASSLLSGLTRGETQYF.

This chain connects TRBV21-1 to TRBJ1-6. TRBV21-1 is a pseudogene segment. This CDR3 is 16 amino acids long. In DNA form, the CDR3 reads TGTGCCAGCAGCCCAACAAACGGGGCCTATAATTCACCCCTCCACTTT. Its protein product is CASSPTNGAYNSPLHF.

This chain links TRBV18 with TRBJ2-5, with 7 bases fitting TRBD2. This CDR3 contains 14 residues. V shed 3 bases, J shed 2 bases, and the junction held 3 bases outside the gene matches. Germline V gene sequence: CDR1 KGHSH, CDR2 LQKENI. CDR3: CASSPRGVQETQYF. The CDR3 nucleotides read TGTGCCAGCTCACCCCGGGGGGTACAAGAGACCCAGTACTTC. The full variable domain, with the rest looked up from reference TRBV18 and TRBJ2-5, is NAGVMQNPRHLVRRRGQEARLRCSPMKGHSHVYWYRQLPEEGLKFMVYLQKENIIDESGMPKERFSAEFPKEGPSILRIQQVVRGDSAAYFCASSPRGVQETQYFGPGTRLLVL.

The chain joins TRBV18 to TRBJ1-1; 7 bases map to TRBD1. There are 16 residues in the CDR3. V was pared by 2 bases and J by 5 bases, with 11 bases of the junction left unmatched. The V gene's germline CDR1 is KGHSH and CDR2 LQKENI. CDR3 in DNA: TGTGCCAGCTCACCAATGGGGCTCAGGGGGGCGACTGAAGCTTTCTTT. Translated, it gives CASSPMGLRGATEAFF.

The CDR3 nucleotides read TGTGCCAGCAGCGTTTGGACAGGGGGGAACACTGAAGCTTTCTTT. Translated: CASSVWTGGNTEAFF. The gene calls are TRBV5-6 and TRBJ1-1; 10 bases agree with TRBD1. The length of the CDR3 is 15 residues. Germline CDR1 SGHDT, CDR2 YYEEEE. The junction had 4 bases not matched to a gene; V was cut back by 4 bases and J by 1 base.

The rearrangement uses TRBV2 and TRBJ2-7; TRBD2 is a possible D gene (7 bases). In germline, CDR1 is SNHLY, CDR2 FYNNEI. The CDR3 consists of 16 residues. V was trimmed by 8 bases and J by 2 bases, leaving 22 bases between them. The CDR3 region has the DNA TGTGCCAGCTGGGGGGGGCAGGGGAGTACCCCCTACGAGCAGTACTTC. This translates into CASWGGQGSTPYEQYF.

The genes are TRBV4-2 and TRBJ2-2, with 11 nucleotides matching TRBD2. The CDR3 consists of 19 residues. The germline V gene has CDR1 LGHNA and CDR2 YNFKEQ. The V gene end was trimmed by 3 bases and the J gene end by 4 bases; junction bases not matched to a gene: 13. CDR3 loop: CASSHPGSSGRGTTGELFF. In nucleotides, the CDR3 is TGTGCCAGCAGCCACCCGGGGAGTAGCGGGAGGGGGACCACCGGGGAGCTGTTTTTT.

This clone was recorded a few times. The rearrangement links TRBV5-8 to TRBJ2-5; TRBD2 matches at 9 bases. V gave up 0 bases and J gave up 7 bases; unmatched junction bases: 10. The germline gives CDR1 SGHTS, CDR2 YDEGEE. This CDR3 comprises 16 residues. This CDR3 reads CASSLGLAALPGTQYF. DNA of the CDR3: TGTGCCAGCAGCTTGGGACTAGCGGCCCTGCCAGGGACCCAGTACTTC.

In this sample, this clone turned up a few times. The rearrangement joins TRBV7-2 to TRBJ2-5; the D gene is possibly TRBD2 (6 bases). The germline V and J ends were trimmed by 1 base and 7 bases, with 10 bases remaining between them. There are 13 residues in the CDR3. In germline, CDR1 is SGHTA, CDR2 FQGNSA. CDR3 amino acids: CASSLGLVGTQYF. The DNA of the CDR3 is TGTGCCAGCAGCTTAGGACTAGTGGGGACCCAGTACTTC.

V gene TRBV5-1 combines with J gene TRBJ2-5; TRBD1 matches 8 bases. The CDR3 covers 15 residues. The germline V gene encodes CDR1 SGHRS and CDR2 YFSETQ. Trimming took 1 base from V and 5 from J; bases not matched to a gene: 7. CDR3: CASSLKQGVRETQYF. DNA for the CDR3: TGCGCCAGCAGCTTGAAACAGGGGGTCAGGGAGACCCAGTACTTC.

The rearrangement uses TRBV28 and TRBJ1-2; maybe TRBD1 (6 bases). This CDR3 is built from 14 residues. With 6 bases removed from V and 5 bases from J, the gap between germline ends came to 16 bases. Per germline, CDR1 MDHEN and CDR2 SYDVKM. The CDR3 DNA sequence: TGTGCCAGCAGATTAACCCGGACAGCTTATGGCTACACCTTC. It codes for CASRLTRTAYGYTF.

The chain recombines TRBV9 with TRBJ2-7; TRBD2 matches 10 bases. The V gene's germline CDR1 is SGDLS and CDR2 YYNGEE. This CDR3 is 18 amino acids long. The V and J ends lost 0 bases and 0 bases, in that order; junction bases with no gene match: 9. Here the CDR3 DNA reads TGTGCCAGCAGCGTAGGTCCCCGGACTAGCGGAAGCTCCTACGAGCAGTACTTC. Protein sequence: CASSVGPRTSGSSYEQYF.

With regard to this clone: A junction boundary mismatches the germline segment, possibly from a read error. V is TRBV7-9 and J is TRBJ1-5, with TRBD1 as a possible D gene (5 bases). The CDR3 is made up of 14 amino acids. Per the germline V gene, CDR1 is SEHNR and CDR2 is FQNEAQ (reference sequence). The CDR3 is CSSSLKGARQPQHF. The CDR3 DNA follows: TGTTCCAGCAGCTTAAAAGGGGCACGTCAGCCCCAGCATTTT. The whole variable domain, remainder taken from reference TRBV7-9 and TRBJ1-5, is DTGVSQNPRHKITKRGQNVTFRCDPISEHNRLYWYRQTLGQGPEFLTYFQNEAQLEKSRLLSDRFSAERPKGSFSTLEIQRTEQGDSAMYLCSSSLKGARQPQHFGDGTRLSIL.

The V call is TRBV2, the J call TRBJ1-1, with 8 bases lining up with TRBD1. The CDR3 is 14 amino acids. The germline gives CDR1 SNHLY, CDR2 FYNNEI. V shed 7 bases and J 0 bases; nucleotides not matched to a gene: 4. This chain's CDR3 is CASIPGQVNTEAFF. CDR3 in DNA: TGTGCCAGCATCCCGGGACAGGTGAACACTGAAGCTTTCTTT.

The chain links TRBV28 to TRBJ2-5; a possible D gene is TRBD1 (5 bases). The DNA end is a closer match to TRBJ2-7, so the J assignment may be wrong. This CDR3 is 14 amino acids long. Per the germline V gene, CDR1 is MDHEN and CDR2 is SYDVKM. The CDR3 DNA sequence: TGTGCCAGCAGTTTAGGGGCAGGAATCTACGAGCAGTACTTC. This codes for CASSLGAGIYEQYF.

The chain joins TRBV6-4 to TRBJ1-1; 10 positions agree with TRBD1. The V and J ends lost 4 bases and 14 bases, in that order; junction bases with no gene match: 13. CDR1 and CDR2 from the germline V gene are MRHNA and SNTAGT. CDR3 length equals 14 residues. The CDR3 DNA follows: TGTGCCAGCAGTGCCACCGCCGGGACAGGGGACCCCTTCTTT. This translates into CASSATAGTGDPFF.

CDR3: CSVAWTIGEQYF. The CDR3 DNA reads TGCAGCGTTGCCTGGACAATTGGGGAGCAGTACTTC. V and J are TRBV29-1 and TRBJ2-7, with D perhaps matching TRBD1 (5 bases). The CDR3 runs to 12 residues. CDR1 and CDR2 from the germline V gene are SQVTM and ANQGSEA. V dropped 4 bases and J dropped 7 bases, with 14 bases sitting between them.

V usage is TRBV19 and J usage is TRBJ2-1; 8 positions match TRBD2. Germline assignment: CDR1 LNHDA and CDR2 SQIVND (reference sequence). The CDR3 length is 15 residues. J lost 1 base, V lost 6 bases, and 5 bases had no gene match. The CDR3 sequence: CASRASGSSYNEQFF. CDR3 bases: TGTGCCAGTAGGGCGAGCGGGAGTTCCTACAATGAGCAGTTCTTC.

This chain connects TRBV4-2 to TRBJ2-1; 14 nucleotides align to TRBD2. J was trimmed by 10 bases and V by 3 bases; bases with no gene match: 8. CDR3 length: 16 residues. Germline-derived CDR1 and CDR2 are LGHNA and YNFKEQ. The CDR3 region is CASSQTGTSGRKEQFF. The CDR3 coding sequence is TGTGCCAGCAGCCAGACCGGGACTAGCGGGAGAAAGGAGCAGTTCTTC.